The rows below give T cell receptor beta chains drawn from one sample of a study of regulatory T cells in long-lasting Graves disease. A single record per CDR3 protein comes from TCRdb applying MiXCR to the multiplex PCR reads. Of 450,000 to 600,000 distinct CDR3 sequences listed, 15% to 20% are singletons. This sample was also put to use in a study of T cells in Graves' hyperthyroidism and ophthalmopathy.

Sample: peripheral blood mononuclear cells (PBMCs), taken at new diagnosis, from a patient treated with antithyroid drugs. All receptors derive from a man aged 35-49 years with Graves disease. The CDR3 runs from the conserved cysteine through the conserved F or W.

>TRBV27
CASSLSYREYNEQFF
>TRBV18
CASSHPGAPETQYF
>TRBV5-1
CASSLGHRHYEQYF
>TRBV10-3
CAIRPTSGEGGANVLTF
>TRBV5-1
CASSWRVPDTQYF
>TRBV18
CASSPNHNEQFF
>TRBV30
CAWSVLNTGELFF
>TRBV11-2
CASSLRLGEQYF
>TRBV5-6
CASSPPPTGDYGYTF
>TRBV5-6
CASSILSGGRTFEQFF
>TRBV14
CASSRLGGGNSGNTIYF
>TRBV18
CASSQQGSEAFF
>TRBV19
CASSIRGTGSYEQYF
>TRBV4-2
CASSQAGGSSYEQYF
>TRBV2
CASRPGTSGYYEQFF
>TRBV14
CASSQEGPFRGNTEAFF
>TRBV6-1
CASSETLAGSETQYF
>TRBV28
CASSSGSSTDTQYF
>TRBV11-2
CASSTDRSSYNEQFF
>TRBV5-1
CASSPGRSTGELFF
>TRBV11-2
CASSLDSQGARNEQFF
>TRBV28
CASSFFRGLTYEQYF
>TRBV7-9
CASSPGGYNSPLHF
>TRBV2
CASTNDPGQGRPYEQYF
>TRBV7-2
CASSILGTGLGYGYTF
>TRBV5-1
CASSLALAGEWTGELFF
>TRBV5-1
CASSLIQGGFTYEQYF
>TRBV2
CASSESRLLQVQETQYF
>TRBV12-3/TRBV12-4
CASSFDSSYNEQFF